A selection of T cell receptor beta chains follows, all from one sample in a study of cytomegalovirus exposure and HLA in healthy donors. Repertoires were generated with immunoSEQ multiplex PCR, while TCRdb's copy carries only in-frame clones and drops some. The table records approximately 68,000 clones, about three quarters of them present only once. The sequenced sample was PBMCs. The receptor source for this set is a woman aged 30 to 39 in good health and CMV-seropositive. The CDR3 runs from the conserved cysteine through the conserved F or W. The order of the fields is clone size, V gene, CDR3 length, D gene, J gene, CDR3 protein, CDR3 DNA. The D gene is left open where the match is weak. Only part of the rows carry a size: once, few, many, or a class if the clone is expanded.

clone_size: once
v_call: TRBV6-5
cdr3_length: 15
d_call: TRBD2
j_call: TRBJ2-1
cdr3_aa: CASSYRLAGDGEQFF
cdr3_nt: TGTGCCAGCAGTTATCGGCTAGCGGGAGACGGTGAGCAGTTCTTC

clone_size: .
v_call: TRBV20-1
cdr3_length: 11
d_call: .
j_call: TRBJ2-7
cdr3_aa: CSASRAGEQYF
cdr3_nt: TGCAGTGCCTCGAGGGCAGGCGAGCAGTACTTC

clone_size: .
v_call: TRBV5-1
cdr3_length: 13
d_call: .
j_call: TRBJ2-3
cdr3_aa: CASSLDSTDTQYF
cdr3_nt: TGCGCCAGCAGCTTGGATTCTACAGATACGCAGTATTTT

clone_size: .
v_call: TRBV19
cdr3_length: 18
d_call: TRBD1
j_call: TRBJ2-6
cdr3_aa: CASSFITGGLSGANVLTF
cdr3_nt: TGTGCCAGTAGTTTCATTACAGGGGGACTCTCTGGGGCCAACGTCCTGACTTTC

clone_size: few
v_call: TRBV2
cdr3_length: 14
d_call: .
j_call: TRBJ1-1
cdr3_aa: CASSEQGRNTEAFF
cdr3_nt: TGTGCCAGCAGTGAACAGGGTAGAAACACTGAAGCTTTCTTT

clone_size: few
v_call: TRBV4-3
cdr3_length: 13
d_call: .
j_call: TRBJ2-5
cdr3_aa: CASSRGPRETQYF
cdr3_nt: TGCGCCAGCAGCAGGGGTCCCAGGGAGACCCAGTACTTC

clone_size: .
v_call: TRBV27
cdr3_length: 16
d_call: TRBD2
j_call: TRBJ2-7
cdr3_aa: CASSLLSSGSPHEQYF
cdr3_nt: TGTGCCAGCAGTTTATTATCTAGCGGGAGTCCCCACGAGCAGTACTTC

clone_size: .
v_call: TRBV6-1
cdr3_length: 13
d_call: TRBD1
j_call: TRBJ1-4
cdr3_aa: CASSDRGREKLFF
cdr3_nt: TGTGCCAGCAGTGACAGGGGGCGGGAAAAACTGTTTTTT

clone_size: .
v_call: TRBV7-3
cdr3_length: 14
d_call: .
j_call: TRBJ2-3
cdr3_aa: CASSLASKTDTQYF
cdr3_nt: TGTGCCAGCAGCTTAGCTAGCAAGACAGATACGCAGTATTTT

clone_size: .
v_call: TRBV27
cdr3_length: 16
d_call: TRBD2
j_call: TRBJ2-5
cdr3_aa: CASTVKKTSAEETQYF
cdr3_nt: TGTGCCAGCACCGTAAAAAAGACTAGCGCCGAAGAGACCCAGTACTTC

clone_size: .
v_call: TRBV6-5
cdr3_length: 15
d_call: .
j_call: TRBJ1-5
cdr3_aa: CASSYSQGGNQPQHF
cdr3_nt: TGTGCCAGCAGTTACTCACAGGGTGGGAATCAGCCCCAGCATTTT

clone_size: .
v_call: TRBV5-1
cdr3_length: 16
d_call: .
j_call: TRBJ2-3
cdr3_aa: CASSFGADSPRDTQYF
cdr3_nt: TGCGCCAGCAGCTTTGGTGCTGACAGCCCGAGGGATACGCAGTATTTT

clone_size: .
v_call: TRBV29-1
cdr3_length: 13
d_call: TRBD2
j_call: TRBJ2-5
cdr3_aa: CSVTGLAGETQYF
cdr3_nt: TGCAGCGTGACGGGACTAGCGGGGGAGACCCAGTACTTC

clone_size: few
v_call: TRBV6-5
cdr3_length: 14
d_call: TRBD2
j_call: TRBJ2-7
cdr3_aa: CASSYGGTSGEQYF
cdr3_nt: TGTGCCAGCAGTTACGGGGGGACTAGCGGCGAGCAGTACTTC

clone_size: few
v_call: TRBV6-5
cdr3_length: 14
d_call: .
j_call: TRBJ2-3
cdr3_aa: CASSYLDSTDTQYF
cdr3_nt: TGTGCCAGCAGTTATTTAGATAGCACAGATACGCAGTATTTT

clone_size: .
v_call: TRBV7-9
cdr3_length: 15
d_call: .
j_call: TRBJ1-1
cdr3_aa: CASSPRDNTDTEAFF
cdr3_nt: TGTGCCAGCAGCCCCCGGGACAATACGGACACTGAAGCTTTCTTT

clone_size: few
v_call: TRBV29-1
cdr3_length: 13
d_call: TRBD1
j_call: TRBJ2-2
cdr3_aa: CSVGQGVVGELFF
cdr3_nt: TGCAGCGTTGGTCAGGGGGTGGTGGGGGAGCTGTTTTTT

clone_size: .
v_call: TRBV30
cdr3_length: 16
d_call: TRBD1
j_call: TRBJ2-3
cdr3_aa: CAWSPGTGSFTDTQYF
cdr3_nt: TGTGCCTGGAGTCCCGGGACAGGGAGTTTCACAGATACGCAGTATTTT

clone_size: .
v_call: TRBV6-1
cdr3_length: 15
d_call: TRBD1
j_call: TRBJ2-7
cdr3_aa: CASRGQGATLYEQYF
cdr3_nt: TGTGCCAGCAGGGGACAGGGGGCAACACTTTACGAGCAGTACTTC

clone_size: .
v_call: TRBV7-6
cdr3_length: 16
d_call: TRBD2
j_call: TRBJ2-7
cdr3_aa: CASSLGLAENPYEQYF
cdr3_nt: TGTGCCAGCAGCTTAGGACTAGCGGAAAACCCCTACGAGCAGTACTTC

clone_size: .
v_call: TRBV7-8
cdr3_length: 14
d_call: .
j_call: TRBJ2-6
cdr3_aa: CASIPGFGANVLTF
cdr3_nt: TGTGCCAGCATCCCAGGGTTTGGGGCCAACGTCCTGACTTTC

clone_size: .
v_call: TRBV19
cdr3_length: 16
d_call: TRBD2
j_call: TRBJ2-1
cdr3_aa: CASSIRAGGTNNEQFF
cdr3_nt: TGTGCCAGTAGTATAAGGGCGGGAGGAACTAACAATGAGCAGTTCTTC

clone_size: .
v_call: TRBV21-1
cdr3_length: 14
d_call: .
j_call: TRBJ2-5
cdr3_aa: CASSLGGRAETQYF
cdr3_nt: TGTGCCAGCTCCTTAGGCGGGAGGGCTGAGACCCAGTACTTC